The following is a TCR beta chain sequence with its context. What it recognizes is unknown. This sample is part of a study of CD8+CD57+ T cells in acquired aplastic anemia. Investigators profiled TCR beta VDJ and CDR3 from genomic DNA template. TCRdb independently ran MiXCR on the reads; one entry per CDR3 protein. Of about 20,000 distinct CDR3 sequences in the sample, 40% were seen once. V was pared by 6 bases and J by 3 bases, with 8 bases of the junction left unmatched. CDR3 size: 14 residues. From germline, CDR1 is PRHDT and CDR2 FYEKMQ (reference sequence). General study results and limits: In patients, CD8+CD57+ cells had lower diversity than total CD4+ and CD8+ pools.

All patients picked for sequencing had shown, by flow cytometry, an expansion of CD8+CD57+ cells. This TCR was recovered from a human donor with aplastic anemia. The J gene is TRBJ2-7, the V gene TRBV13; 7 bases line up with TRBD1. What was sequenced was CD8+CD57+ T cells sorted from PBMCs. Subset described: bead-enriched CD8+CD57+ effector memory T cells from SAA patients. This chain's CDR3 is CASSPPGGSYEQYF. CDR3 in DNA: TGTGCCAGCAGTCCCCCAGGGGGTAGCTACGAGCAGTACTTC.